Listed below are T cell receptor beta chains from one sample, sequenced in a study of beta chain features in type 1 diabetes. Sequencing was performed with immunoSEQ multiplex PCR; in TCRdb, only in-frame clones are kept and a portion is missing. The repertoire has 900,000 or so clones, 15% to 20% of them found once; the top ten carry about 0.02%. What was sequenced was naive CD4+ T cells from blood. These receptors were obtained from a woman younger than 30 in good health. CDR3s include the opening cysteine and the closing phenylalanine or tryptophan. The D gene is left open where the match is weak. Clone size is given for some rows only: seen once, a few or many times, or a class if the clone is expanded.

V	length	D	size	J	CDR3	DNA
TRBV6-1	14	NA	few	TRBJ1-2	CASSEGGFVYGYTF	TGTGCCAGCAGTGAAGGGGGATTCGTATATGGCTACACCTTC
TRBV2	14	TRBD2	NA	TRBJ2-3	CASTPGLGTDTQYF	TGTGCCAGCACCCCGGGACTAGGCACAGATACGCAGTATTTT
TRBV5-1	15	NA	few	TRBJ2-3	CASSLGSTITDTQYF	TGCGCCAGCAGCTTGGGTAGCACAATCACAGATACGCAGTATTTT
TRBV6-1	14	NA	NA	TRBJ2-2	CASSEEGFTGELFF	TGTGCCAGCAGTGAAGAGGGGTTTACCGGGGAGCTGTTTTTT
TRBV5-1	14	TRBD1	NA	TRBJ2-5	CASSDRTGSETQYF	TGCGCCAGCAGCGACAGGACAGGGTCAGAGACCCAGTACTTC
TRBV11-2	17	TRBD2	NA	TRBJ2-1	CASRPRRQREIYNEQFF	TGTGCCAGCAGGCCCCGGCGCCAGCGGGAAATCTACAATGAGCAGTTCTTC
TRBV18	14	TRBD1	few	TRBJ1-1	CASSPRQGLAEAFF	TGTGCCAGCTCACCGAGACAGGGGCTCGCTGAAGCTTTCTTT
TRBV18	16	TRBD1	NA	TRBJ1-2	CASSPVYRQGSYGYTF	TGTGCCAGCTCACCAGTGTACCGACAGGGTAGCTATGGCTACACCTTC
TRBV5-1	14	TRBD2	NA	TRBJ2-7	CASSVLGRAHEQYF	TGCGCCAGCAGCGTGTTAGGGAGGGCCCACGAGCAGTACTTC
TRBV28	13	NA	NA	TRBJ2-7	CASSFGGTYEQYF	TGTGCCAGCAGTTTCGGGGGTACCTACGAGCAGTACTTC
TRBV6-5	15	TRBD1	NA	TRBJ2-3	CASSYDRGLGDTQYF	TGTGCCAGCAGTTACGACAGGGGGCTTGGAGATACGCAGTATTTT
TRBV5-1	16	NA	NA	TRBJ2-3	CASRGGATRDTDTQYF	TGCGCCAGCAGAGGCGGGGCTACTAGAGACACAGATACGCAGTATTTT
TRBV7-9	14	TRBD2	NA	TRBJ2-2	CASSFGTSSGELFF	TGTGCCAGCAGCTTCGGGACTAGCTCCGGGGAGCTGTTTTTT
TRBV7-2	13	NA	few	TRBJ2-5	CASSFGAQETQYF	TGTGCCAGCAGCTTTGGGGCCCAAGAGACCCAGTACTTC
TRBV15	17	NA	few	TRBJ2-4	CATSRAGPGLAKNIQYF	TGTGCCACCAGCAGAGCGGGGCCAGGACTTGCCAAAAACATTCAGTACTTC
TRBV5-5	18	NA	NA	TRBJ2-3	CASSKDLDARVSSDTQYF	TGTGCCAGCAGCAAAGACTTGGACGCTCGAGTATCATCCGATACGCAGTATTTT
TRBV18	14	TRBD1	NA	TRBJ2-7	CASSPLGQGPEQYF	TGTGCCAGCTCACCATTGGGACAGGGCCCCGAGCAGTACTTC
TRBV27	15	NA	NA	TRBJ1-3	CASSPGLLSGNTIYF	TGTGCCAGCAGTCCGGGTCTTCTCTCTGGAAACACCATATATTTT
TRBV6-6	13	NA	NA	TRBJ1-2	CASGQGFSSGYTF	TGTGCCAGCGGCCAGGGGTTCTCGTCCGGCTACACCTTC
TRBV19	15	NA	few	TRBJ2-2	CASSIDRVNTGELFF	TGTGCCAGTAGTATAGATCGGGTTAACACCGGGGAGCTGTTTTTT
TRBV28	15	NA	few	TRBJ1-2	CASSPRPGRDYGYTF	TGTGCCAGCAGCCCGAGGCCGGGGCGGGACTATGGCTACACCTTC
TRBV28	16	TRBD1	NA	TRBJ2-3	CASSLYGGQGAYTQYF	TGTGCCAGCAGTTTATACGGGGGACAGGGGGCTTATACGCAGTATTTT
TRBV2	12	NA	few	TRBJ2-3	CASSLGADTQYF	TGTGCCAGCAGTTTAGGCGCAGATACGCAGTATTTT
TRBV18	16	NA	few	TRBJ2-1	CASSRGAGHRYNEQFF	TGTGCCAGCTCACGAGGTGCCGGACACCGGTACAATGAGCAGTTCTTC
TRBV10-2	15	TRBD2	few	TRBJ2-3	CASSEGLAGKDTQYF	TGCGCCAGCAGTGAGGGTCTAGCGGGAAAGGATACGCAGTATTTT
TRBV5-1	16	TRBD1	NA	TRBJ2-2	CASSGKTGYGTGELFF	TGCGCCAGCAGCGGAAAGACAGGGTACGGCACCGGGGAGCTGTTTTTT
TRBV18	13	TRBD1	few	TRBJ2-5	CASSRGQRETQYF	TGTGCCAGCTCACGGGGACAGAGGGAGACCCAGTACTTC
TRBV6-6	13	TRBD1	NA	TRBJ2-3	CATGTGVTDTQYF	TGTGCCACCGGGACAGGGGTCACAGATACGCAGTATTTT
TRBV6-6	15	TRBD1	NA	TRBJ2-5	CASSKGQGPQETQYF	TGTGCCAGCAGTAAGGGACAGGGACCCCAAGAGACCCAGTACTTC
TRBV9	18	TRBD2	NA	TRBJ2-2	CASSVRGLAGANTGELFF	TGTGCCAGCAGCGTAAGGGGACTAGCGGGGGCGAACACCGGGGAGCTGTTTTTT
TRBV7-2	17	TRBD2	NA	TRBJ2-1	CASSLRTSGTEASEQFF	TGTGCCAGCAGCTTAAGAACTAGCGGTACAGAGGCTAGTGAGCAGTTCTTC
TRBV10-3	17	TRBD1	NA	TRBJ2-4	CAISEFEGARAKNIQYF	TGTGCCATCAGTGAGTTTGAGGGGGCGCGGGCCAAAAACATTCAGTACTTC
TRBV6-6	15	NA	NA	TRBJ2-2	CASSWDNPNTGELFF	TGTGCCAGCAGTTGGGACAATCCGAACACCGGGGAGCTGTTTTTT
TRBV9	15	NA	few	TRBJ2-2	CASNRDPTNTGELFF	TGTGCCAGCAACCGGGACCCAACGAACACCGGGGAGCTGTTTTTT
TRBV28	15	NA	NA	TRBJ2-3	CASSLGQPYTDTQYF	TGTGCCAGCAGTTTGGGCCAACCCTACACAGATACGCAGTATTTT
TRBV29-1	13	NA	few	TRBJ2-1	CSVVARDRHEQFF	TGCAGCGTTGTGGCTCGGGACCGACATGAGCAGTTCTTC
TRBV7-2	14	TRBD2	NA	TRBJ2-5	CASSLQRGQETQYF	TGTGCCAGCAGCCTCCAGCGGGGGCAAGAGACCCAGTACTTC
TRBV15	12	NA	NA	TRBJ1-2	CATSRGGDGYTF	TGTGCCACCAGCAGAGGGGGGGATGGCTACACCTTC
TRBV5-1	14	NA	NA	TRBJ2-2	CASSLAENTGELFF	TGCGCCAGCAGCTTGGCAGAAAACACCGGGGAGCTGTTTTTT
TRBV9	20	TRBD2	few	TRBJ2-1	CASSVVFNSKPGLAIGEQFF	TGTGCCAGCAGCGTAGTTTTCAACTCCAAGCCGGGACTAGCTATCGGTGAGCAGTTCTTC
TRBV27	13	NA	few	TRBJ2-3	CASRGGGTDTQYF	TGTGCCAGCCGAGGCGGGGGCACAGATACGCAGTATTTT
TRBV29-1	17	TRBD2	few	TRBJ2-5	CSAAPGLAGVRAETQYF	TGCAGCGCCGCCCCCGGACTAGCGGGAGTCAGGGCAGAGACCCAGTACTTC
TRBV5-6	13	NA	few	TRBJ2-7	CASSLSPVAEQYF	TGTGCCAGCAGCTTGTCTCCGGTGGCAGAGCAGTACTTC